The table lists the clone carrying this TCR beta chain with a count of one. Its antigen is unidentified. This table comes from immunoSEQ multiplex PCR, and its TCRdb copy is limited to in-frame clones, with some not included. The sample has roughly 240,000 clones; approximately 87% are singletons. Per the germline V gene, CDR1 is MNHEY and CDR2 is SMNVEV (reference sequence). This CDR3 is 15 amino acids long. Trimming took 2 bases from V and 4 from J; bases not matched to a gene: 6. The data were obtained in a study of cytomegalovirus exposure and HLA in healthy donors. General study findings and limits: Confirmation was obtained in vitro that a few CMV-associated chains are specific for CMV antigens.

This TCR derives from a man aged 18 to 35 in good health and CMV-seronegative. Sequenced material: PBMCs. V gene TRBV27 combines with J gene TRBJ2-7, with TRBD2 matching over 9 bases. CDR3: CASSLGGRAPYEQYF. In DNA form, the CDR3 reads TGTGCCAGCAGTTTAGGCGGGAGGGCCCCTTACGAGCAGTACTTC.